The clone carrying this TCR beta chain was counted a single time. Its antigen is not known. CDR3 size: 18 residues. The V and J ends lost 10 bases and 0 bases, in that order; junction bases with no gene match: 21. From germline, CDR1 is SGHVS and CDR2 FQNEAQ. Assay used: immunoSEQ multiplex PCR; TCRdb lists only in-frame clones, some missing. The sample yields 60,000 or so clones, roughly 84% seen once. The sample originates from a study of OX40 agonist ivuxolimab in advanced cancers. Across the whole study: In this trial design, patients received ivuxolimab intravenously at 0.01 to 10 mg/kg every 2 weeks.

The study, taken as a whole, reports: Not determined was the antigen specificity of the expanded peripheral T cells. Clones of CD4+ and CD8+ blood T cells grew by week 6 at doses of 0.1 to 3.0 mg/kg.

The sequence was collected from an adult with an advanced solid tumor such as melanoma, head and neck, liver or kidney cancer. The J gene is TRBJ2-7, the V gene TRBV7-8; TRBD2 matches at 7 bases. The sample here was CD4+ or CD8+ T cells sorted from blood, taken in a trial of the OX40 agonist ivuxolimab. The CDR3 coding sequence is TGTGCCACCTCTCCTGGGGGGGGGTACAGCGGTCCCTCCTACGAGCAGTACTTC. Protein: CATSPGGGYSGPSYEQYF.